This T cell receptor (beta chain) came from a study of CD8 T cells in Susac syndrome. General observations from the study: A relatively small number of individuals underwent TCR sequencing and HLA analysis.

The authors reverse transcribed roughly 0.5 to 1 ug RNA with random hexamers. Amplification of TCR beta CDR3 across 54 Vbeta and 13 Jbeta was performed with immunoSEQ multiplex PCR. TCRdb re-called the immunoSEQ multiplex PCR reads with MiXCR, one entry per CDR3 protein. The repertoire includes about 130,000 distinct CDR3 sequences, more than 80% of them detected once, and approximately 0.3% sits in the top ten. Turning to this clonotype: Its antigen is not identified.

Sequencing of TCR beta was performed on blood CD8+ T cells and on blood CD4+ T cells. Each multiple sclerosis control was a treatment-naive patient with relapsing-remitting disease that was either stable or active. The CDR3 consists of 16 residues. Germline V gene sequence: CDR1 SEHNR, CDR2 FQNEAQ (reference sequence). With 0 bases clipped from V and 2 bases from J, the junction kept 5 bases outside the gene matches. This TCR was recovered from a human donor with multiple sclerosis. What was sequenced was CD8+ T cells from PBMCs. V is TRBV7-9 and J is TRBJ2-3; 7 bases align to TRBD1. CDR3: CASSLARQGDTDTQYF. The CDR3 DNA reads TGTGCCAGCAGCTTAGCGCGGCAGGGGGACACAGATACGCAGTATTTT.